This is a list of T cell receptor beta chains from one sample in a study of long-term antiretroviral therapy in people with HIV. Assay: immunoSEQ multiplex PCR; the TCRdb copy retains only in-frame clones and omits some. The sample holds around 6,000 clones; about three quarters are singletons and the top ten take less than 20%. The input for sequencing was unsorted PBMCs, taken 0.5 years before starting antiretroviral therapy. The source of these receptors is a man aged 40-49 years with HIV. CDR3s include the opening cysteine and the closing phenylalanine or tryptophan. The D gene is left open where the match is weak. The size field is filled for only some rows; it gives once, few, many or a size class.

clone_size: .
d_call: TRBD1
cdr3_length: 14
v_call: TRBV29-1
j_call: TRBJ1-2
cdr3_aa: CSAILDRGKGGYTF
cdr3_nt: TGCAGCGCTATACTGGACAGGGGAAAAGGTGGCTACACCTTC

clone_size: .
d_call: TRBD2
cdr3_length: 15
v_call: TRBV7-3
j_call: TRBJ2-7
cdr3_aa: CASSLSGGLIYEQYF
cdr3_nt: TGTGCCAGCAGCTTAAGCGGGGGGCTCATCTACGAGCAGTACTTC

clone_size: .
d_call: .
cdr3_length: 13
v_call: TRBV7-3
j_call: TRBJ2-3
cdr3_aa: CASSTLRTDTQYF
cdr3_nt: TGTGCCAGCAGCACATTAAGGACAGATACGCAGTATTTT

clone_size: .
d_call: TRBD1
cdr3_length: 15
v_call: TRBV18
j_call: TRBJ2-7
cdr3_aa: CASSPSTGGLLEQYF
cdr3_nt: TGTGCCAGCTCACCATCTACAGGGGGCTTGCTCGAGCAGTACTTC

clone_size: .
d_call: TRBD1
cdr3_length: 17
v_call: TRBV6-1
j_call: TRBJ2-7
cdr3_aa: CASRVKSRDRGSYEQYF
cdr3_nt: TGTGCCAGCCGTGTTAAAAGCCGGGACAGGGGATCCTACGAGCAGTACTTC

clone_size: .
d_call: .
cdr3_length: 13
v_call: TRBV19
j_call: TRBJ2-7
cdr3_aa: CASSIELHYEQYF
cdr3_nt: TGTGCCAGTAGTATAGAGCTTCACTACGAGCAGTACTTC

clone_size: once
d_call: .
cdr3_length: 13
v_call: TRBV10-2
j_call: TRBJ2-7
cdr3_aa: CASSKTGPYEQYF
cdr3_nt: TGCGCCAGCTCGAAGACAGGTCCCTACGAGCAGTACTTC

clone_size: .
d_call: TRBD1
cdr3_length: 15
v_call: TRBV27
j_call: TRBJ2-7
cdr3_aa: CASRRQGLVPYEQYF
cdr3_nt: TGTGCCAGCAGGCGACAGGGGTTAGTCCCCTACGAGCAGTACTTC

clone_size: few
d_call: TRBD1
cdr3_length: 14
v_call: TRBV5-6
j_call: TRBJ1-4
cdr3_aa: CASSSGGLDEKLFF
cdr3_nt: TGTGCCAGCAGCTCAGGGGGCCTGGATGAAAAACTGTTTTTT

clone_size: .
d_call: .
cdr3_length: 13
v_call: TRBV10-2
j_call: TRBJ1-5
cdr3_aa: CASSENPGVPQHF
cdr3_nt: TGCGCCAGCAGTGAGAATCCGGGAGTTCCCCAGCATTTT

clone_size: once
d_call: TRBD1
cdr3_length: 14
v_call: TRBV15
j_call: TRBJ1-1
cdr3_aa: CATSRVPGGTEAFF
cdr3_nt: TGTGCCACCAGCAGAGTCCCAGGGGGCACTGAAGCTTTCTTT

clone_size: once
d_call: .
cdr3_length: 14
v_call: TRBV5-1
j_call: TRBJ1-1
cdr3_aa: CASSLGVGNTEAFF
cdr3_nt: TGCGCCAGCAGCTTGGGGGTAGGGAACACTGAAGCTTTCTTT

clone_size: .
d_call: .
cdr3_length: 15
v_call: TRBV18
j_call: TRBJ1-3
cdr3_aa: CASSPQPASGNTIYF
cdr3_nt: TGTGCCAGCTCACCACAGCCCGCCTCTGGAAACACCATATATTTT

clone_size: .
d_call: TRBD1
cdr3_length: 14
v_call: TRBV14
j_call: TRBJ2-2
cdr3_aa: CASSQKTGYGELFF
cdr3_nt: TGTGCCAGCAGCCAAAAGACAGGGTACGGGGAGCTGTTTTTT

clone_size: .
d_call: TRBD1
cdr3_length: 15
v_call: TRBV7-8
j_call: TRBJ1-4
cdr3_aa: CASSSETGGREKLFF
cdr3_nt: TGTGCCAGCAGCTCAGAGACAGGGGGGAGGGAAAAACTGTTTTTT

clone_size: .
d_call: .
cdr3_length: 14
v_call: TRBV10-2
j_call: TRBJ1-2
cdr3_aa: CASSAWRENYGYTF
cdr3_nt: TGCGCCAGCAGTGCTTGGAGGGAGAACTATGGCTACACCTTC

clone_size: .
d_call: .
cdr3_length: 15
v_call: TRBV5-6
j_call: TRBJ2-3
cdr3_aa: CASSLTGGATDTQYF
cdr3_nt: TGTGCCAGCAGCTTGACCGGGGGCGCCACAGATACGCAGTATTTT

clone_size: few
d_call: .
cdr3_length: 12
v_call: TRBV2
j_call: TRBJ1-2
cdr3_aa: CAIFGTGGGYTF
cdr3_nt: TGTGCCATCTTCGGGACGGGTGGAGGCTACACCTTC

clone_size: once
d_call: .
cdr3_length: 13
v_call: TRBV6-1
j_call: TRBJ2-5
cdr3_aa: CASEASGAETQYF
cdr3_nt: TGTGCCAGCGAAGCCTCGGGGGCGGAGACCCAGTACTTC

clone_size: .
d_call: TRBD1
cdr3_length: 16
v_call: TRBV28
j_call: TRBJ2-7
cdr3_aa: CASSPIGDSFSYEQYF
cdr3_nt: TGTGCCAGCAGCCCGATCGGGGACAGCTTCTCCTACGAGCAGTACTTC

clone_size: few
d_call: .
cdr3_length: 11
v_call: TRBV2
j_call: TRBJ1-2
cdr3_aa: CASNAEHGYTF
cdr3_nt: TGTGCCAGCAACGCCGAACATGGCTACACCTTC

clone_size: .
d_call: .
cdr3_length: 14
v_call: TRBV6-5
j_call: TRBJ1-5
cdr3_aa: CASSPGDGNQPQHF
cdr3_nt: TGTGCCAGCAGCCCCGGGGACGGAAATCAGCCCCAGCATTTT

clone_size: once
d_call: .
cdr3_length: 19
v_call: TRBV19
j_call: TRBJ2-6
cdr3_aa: CASSIVRTSGTSGANVLTF
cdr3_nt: TGTGCCAGTAGTATAGTCAGGACATCCGGAACATCTGGGGCCAACGTCCTGACTTTC

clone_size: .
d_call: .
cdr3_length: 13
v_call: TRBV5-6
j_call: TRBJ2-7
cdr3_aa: CASSPGLGIEQYF
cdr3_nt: TGTGCCAGCAGCCCGGGACTGGGAATCGAGCAGTACTTC

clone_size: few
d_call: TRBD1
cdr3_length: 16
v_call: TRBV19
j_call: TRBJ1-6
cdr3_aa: CASSIDPQGYNSPLHF
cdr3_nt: TGTGCCAGTAGTATAGATCCACAGGGGTATAATTCACCCCTCCACTTT

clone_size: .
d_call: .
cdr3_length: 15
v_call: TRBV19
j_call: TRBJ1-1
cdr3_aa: CASSIREGGDTEAFF
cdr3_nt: TGTGCCAGTAGTATTCGTGAGGGAGGAGACACTGAAGCTTTCTTT

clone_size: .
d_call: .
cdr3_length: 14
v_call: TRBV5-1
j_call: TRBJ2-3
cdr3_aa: CASSLITVADTQYF
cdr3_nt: TGCGCCAGCAGCTTGATAACAGTGGCAGATACGCAGTATTTT